The 18 T cell receptor beta chains reported below all come from one sample, sequenced in a study of blood T cell repertoires in COVID-19. Assay: immunoSEQ multiplex PCR; the TCRdb copy retains only in-frame clones and omits some. The table has 150,000 or so clones, about 90% seen once; the top ten hold less than 2%. The sample comprised peripheral blood. The receptor set was obtained from a woman aged 55-69 years with acute or convalescent COVID-19.

This clone appeared a few times. The rearrangement joins TRBV6-6 to TRBJ1-1; tentative D call: TRBD1 (5 bases). Germline assignment: CDR1 MNHNY and CDR2 SVGAGI (reference sequence). Deletions cut 3 bases from V and 1 base from J, with 12 bases between. There are 15 residues in the CDR3. The CDR3 sequence: CASSYAAGWNTEAFF. Written as DNA, the CDR3 is TGTGCCAGCAGTTATGCGGCAGGGTGGAACACTGAAGCTTTCTTT.

The chain has TRBV19 and TRBJ2-7; D may be TRBD2 (6 bases). Trimming shortened V by 6 bases and J by 0 bases, and 27 bases separated the two germline ends. The CDR3 covers 19 residues. Germline CDR1 is LNHDA and CDR2 is SQIVND (reference sequence). As DNA, the CDR3 is TGTGCCAGTAGCCACCCACCTTTCGGGGCTCTGGGGGGCTCCTACGAGCAGTACTTC. Protein product: CASSHPPFGALGGSYEQYF.

This clone appeared once. J is TRBJ1-6 and V is TRBV19; TRBD1 matches at 10 bases. Losses at the gene ends were 5 bases for V and 4 bases for J; bases not matched to a gene: 5. Germline V gene sequence: CDR1 LNHDA, CDR2 SQIVND (reference sequence). The CDR3 loop spans 16 amino acids. As DNA, the CDR3 is TGTGCCAGTAGTCTCCGGACAGGGGGTTATAATTCACCCCTCCACTTT. This sequence encodes CASSLRTGGYNSPLHF.

The rearrangement joins TRBV15 to TRBJ2-1; TRBD2 matches at 10 bases. V trimming: 5 bases; J trimming: 7 bases; junction bases outside the gene matches: 11. Germline CDR1 and CDR2: LNHNV and YYDKDF (reference sequence). This CDR3 spans 16 amino acids. The CDR3 region is CATSPALAGDSNEQFF. The CDR3 DNA follows: TGTGCCACCAGCCCCGCTCTAGCGGGGGATTCAAATGAGCAGTTCTTC.

The CDR3 is CASRRVHTEAFF. The CDR3, as DNA: TGTGCCAGCCGCCGGGTTCACACTGAAGCTTTCTTT. This chain uses TRBV2 with TRBJ1-1; unclear D gene. V lost 8 bases, J lost 3 bases, and 10 bases lay in between. CDR1 is SNHLY and CDR2 is FYNNEI in the germline V gene. The CDR3 contains 12 residues.

The chain combines TRBV7-3 with TRBJ1-6, with 7 bases aligning to TRBD1. Trimming removed 5 bases from V and 5 bases from J; junction bases left unmatched: 6. The CDR3 contains 15 residues. Per germline, CDR1 SGHTA and CDR2 FQGTGA. The CDR3 region has the DNA TGTGCCAGCAGCACCGACAGGGCTAATAATTCACCCCTCCACTTT. Translating gives CASSTDRANNSPLHF. The full variable domain, completed using reference TRBV7-3 and TRBJ1-6, is GAGVSQTPSNKVTEKGKYVELRCDPISGHTALYWYRQSLGQGPEFLIYFQGTGAADDSGLPNDRFFAVRPEGSVSTLKIQRTERGDSAVYLCASSTDRANNSPLHFGNGTRLTVT.

The chain uses TRBV4-3 and TRBJ1-2, with 8 bases fitting TRBD1. The CDR3 loop spans 16 amino acids. J lost 6 bases, V lost 2 bases, and 11 bases had no gene match. Germline CDR1 reads LGHNA; CDR2 reads YSLEER. CDR3 sequence (DNA): TGCGCCAGCAGCCAATCAATAGCAGGGGGCGTTCATGGCTACACCTTC. Translating it yields CASSQSIAGGVHGYTF.

This chain joins TRBV16 and TRBJ2-6; perhaps TRBD1 as D (5 bases). The CDR3 totals 16 residues. The germline CDR1 and CDR2 sequences are KGHSY and FQNENV. V lost 0 bases, J lost 4 bases, and 10 bases lay in between. CDR3 in amino acids: CASSQSSRAGANVLTF. DNA of the CDR3: TGTGCCAGCAGCCAATCTAGCAGGGCCGGGGCCAACGTCCTGACTTTC.

The chain uses TRBV6-2 or TRBV6-3 and TRBJ2-1; D unclear. Germline-derived CDR1 and CDR2 are MNHEY and SVGEGT. CDR3 length: 14 residues. Trimming took 0 bases from V and 4 from J, leaving 7 bases between them. The CDR3 region is CASSYSPEYNEQFF. DNA for the CDR3: TGTGCCAGCAGTTACTCGCCAGAATACAATGAGCAGTTCTTC.

The rearrangement uses TRBV7-2 and TRBJ2-7; 9 nucleotides align to TRBD1. The CDR3 spans 14 residues. V dropped 4 bases and J dropped 2; count of bases not matched to a gene: 3. The V gene's germline CDR1 is SGHTA and CDR2 FQGNSA. The CDR3 reads CASSSRTGAYEQYF. The CDR3 coding sequence is TGTGCCAGCAGCTCGAGGACAGGGGCCTACGAGCAGTACTTC. Together with reference TRBV7-2 and TRBJ2-7, the CDR3 gives the full variable domain: GAGVSQSPSNKVTEKGKDVELRCDPISGHTALYWYRQSLGQGLEFLIYFQGNSAPDKSGLPSDRFSAERTGGSVSTLTIQRTQQEDSAVYLCASSSRTGAYEQYFGPGTRLTVT.

The chain combines TRBV19 with TRBJ1-1; a possible D gene is TRBD1 (6 bases). Trimming left V 6 bases short and J 0 bases short, with 11 bases between. Germline lookup yields CDR1 LNHDA and CDR2 SQIVND (reference sequence). CDR3 length: 14 amino acids. The CDR3 nucleotides read TGTGCCAGTAGGACGACAGGTCTGAACACTGAAGCTTTCTTT. Its protein is CASRTTGLNTEAFF. Combining the CDR3 with reference TRBV19 and TRBJ1-1 gives the whole variable domain DGGITQSPKYLFRKEGQNVTLSCEQNLNHDAMYWYRQDPGQGLRLIYYSQIVNDFQKGDIAEGYSVSREKKESFPLTVTSAQKNPTAFYLCASRTTGLNTEAFFGQGTRLTVV.

V is TRBV29-1 and J is TRBJ1-2, with unresolved D. Trimming shortened V by 3 bases and J by 4 bases, and 3 bases separated the two germline ends. Germline V lookup: CDR1 SQVTM, CDR2 ANQGSEA. The CDR3 spans 10 residues. CDR3 nucleotides: TGCAGCGTTGACAGCTATGGCTACACCTTC. As protein: CSVDSYGYTF. Using reference TRBV29-1 and TRBJ1-2 for the parts outside the CDR3, the full variable domain is SAVISQKPSRDICQRGTSLTIQCQVDSQVTMMFWYRQQPGQSLTLIATANQGSEATYESGFVIDKFPISRPNLTFSTLTVSNMSPEDSSIYLCSVDSYGYTFGSGTRLTVV.

The chain is built from TRBV6-2 or TRBV6-3 and TRBJ1-6; the match to TRBD1 covers 9 bases. CDR3 length: 16 amino acids. Germline CDR1 and CDR2: MNHEY and SVGEGT. Trimming at V came to 4 bases and at J to 9 bases, leaving 10 bases not matched to a gene. Here the CDR3 DNA reads TGTGCCAGCAGTTTACTGCGGACAGGGGAAGGTTCACCCCTCCACTTT. It codes for CASSLLRTGEGSPLHF.

The V call is TRBV6-1, the J call TRBJ2-7, with 9 positions matching TRBD1. This CDR3 has 16 residues. The trim removed 4 bases at V and 3 bases at J, leaving 10 bases unmatched. The V gene's germline CDR1 is MNHNS and CDR2 SASEGT. The CDR3 region is CASSGTGTGTFYEQYF. The CDR3 DNA follows: TGTGCCAGCAGTGGGACCGGGACAGGGACCTTCTACGAGCAGTACTTC.

The chain carries TRBV24-1 and TRBJ1-4, with D maybe TRBD1 (5 bases). Germline V gene lookup returns CDR1 KGHDR and CDR2 SFDVKD. Trimming took 4 bases from V and 0 from J, leaving 8 bases between them. The CDR3 has 15 residues. The CDR3 is CATSDARATNEKLFF. The DNA of the CDR3 is TGTGCCACCAGTGACGCCAGGGCAACTAATGAAAAACTGTTTTTT.

This sequence joins TRBV6-5 and TRBJ1-1; D ambiguous. The CDR3 is made up of 14 amino acids. Germline CDR1 is MNHEY and CDR2 is SVGAGI. The germline V and J ends were trimmed by 7 bases and 3 bases, with 15 bases remaining between them. The CDR3 DNA follows: TGTGCCAGCACCGACGGGAGGGCACACACTGAAGCTTTCTTT. Translation gives CASTDGRAHTEAFF.

This chain connects TRBV5-1 to TRBJ1-2; 9 bases match TRBD1. The CDR3 has 16 residues. With V trimmed by 5 bases and J by 4 bases, 12 bases remained unmatched. Germline V gene sequence: CDR1 SGHRS, CDR2 YFSETQ. The CDR3 is CASSSPGQGSLYGYTF. The CDR3 nucleotides read TGCGCCAGCAGTTCACCGGGACAGGGATCTCTCTATGGCTACACCTTC.

The chain joins TRBV5-6 to TRBJ2-2, with a weak D call TRBD1 (6 bases). This CDR3 comprises 16 residues. CDR1 SGHDT and CDR2 YYEEEE come from the germline V gene. V lost 2 bases and J lost 2, with 13 bases in between. CDR3 sequence reads: CASSFGPGHNTGELFF. Here the CDR3 DNA reads TGTGCCAGCAGCTTTGGACCGGGACACAACACCGGGGAGCTGTTTTTT.